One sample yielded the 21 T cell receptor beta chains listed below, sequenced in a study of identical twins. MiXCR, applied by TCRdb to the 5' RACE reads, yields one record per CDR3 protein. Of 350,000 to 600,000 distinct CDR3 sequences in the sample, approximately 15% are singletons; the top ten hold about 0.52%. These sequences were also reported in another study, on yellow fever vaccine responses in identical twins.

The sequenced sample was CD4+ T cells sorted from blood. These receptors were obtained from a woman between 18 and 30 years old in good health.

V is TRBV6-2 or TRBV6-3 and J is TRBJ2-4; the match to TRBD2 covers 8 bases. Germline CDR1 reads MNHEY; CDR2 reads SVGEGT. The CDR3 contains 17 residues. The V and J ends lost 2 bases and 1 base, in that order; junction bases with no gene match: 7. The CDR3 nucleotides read TGTGCCAGCAGTTACCAAGCGGGAGAGTCGGCCAAAAACATTCAGTACTTC. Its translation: CASSYQAGESAKNIQYF.

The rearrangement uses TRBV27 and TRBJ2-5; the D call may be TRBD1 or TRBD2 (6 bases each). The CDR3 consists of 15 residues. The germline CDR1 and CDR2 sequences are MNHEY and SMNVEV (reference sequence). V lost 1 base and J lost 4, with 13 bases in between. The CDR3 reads CASSLYGGRRETQYF. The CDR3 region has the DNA TGTGCCAGCAGTTTATATGGGGGGCGCAGAGAGACCCAGTACTTC.

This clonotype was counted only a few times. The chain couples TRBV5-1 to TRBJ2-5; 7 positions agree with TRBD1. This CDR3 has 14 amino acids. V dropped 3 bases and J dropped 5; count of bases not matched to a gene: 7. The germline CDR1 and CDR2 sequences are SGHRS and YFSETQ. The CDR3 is CASSSLEGAETQYF. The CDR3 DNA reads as TGCGCCAGCAGCTCTTTAGAGGGGGCCGAGACCCAGTACTTC.

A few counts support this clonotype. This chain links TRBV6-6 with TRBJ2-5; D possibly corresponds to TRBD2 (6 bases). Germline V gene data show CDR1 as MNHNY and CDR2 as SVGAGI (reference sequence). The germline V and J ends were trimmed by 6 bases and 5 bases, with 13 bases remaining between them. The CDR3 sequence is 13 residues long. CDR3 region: CASSQREAETQYF. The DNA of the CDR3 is TGTGCCAGCAGCCAGAGGGAGGCGGAGACCCAGTACTTC.

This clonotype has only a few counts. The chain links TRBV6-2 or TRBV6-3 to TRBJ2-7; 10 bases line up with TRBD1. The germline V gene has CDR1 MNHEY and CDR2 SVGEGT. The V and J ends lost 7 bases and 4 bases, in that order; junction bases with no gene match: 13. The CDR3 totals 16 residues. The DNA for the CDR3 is TGTGCCAGCATCACCTTCTCCGACAGGGGGCTTTACGAGCAGTACTTC. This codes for CASITFSDRGLYEQYF.

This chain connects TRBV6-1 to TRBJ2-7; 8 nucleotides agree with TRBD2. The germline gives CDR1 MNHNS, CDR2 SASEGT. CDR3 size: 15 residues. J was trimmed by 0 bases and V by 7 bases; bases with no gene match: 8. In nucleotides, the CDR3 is TGTGCCAGCACTCCCTTAGCGGGAATCTCCTACGAGCAGTACTTC. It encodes CASTPLAGISYEQYF.

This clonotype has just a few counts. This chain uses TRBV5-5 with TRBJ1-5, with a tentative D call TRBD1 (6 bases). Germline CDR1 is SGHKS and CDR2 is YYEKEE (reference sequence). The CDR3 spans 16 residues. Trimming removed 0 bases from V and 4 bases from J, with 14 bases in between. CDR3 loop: CASSLAWQGQNQPQHF. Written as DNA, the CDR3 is TGTGCCAGCAGCTTGGCCTGGCAGGGGCAGAATCAGCCCCAGCATTTT.

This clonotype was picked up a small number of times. The CDR3 sequence: CASSITGQSGADTQYF. The CDR3 DNA sequence: TGCGCCAGCAGCATAACAGGACAATCAGGGGCAGATACGCAGTATTTT. This rearrangement joins TRBV5-1 to TRBJ2-3; weak D call: TRBD1 (6 bases). Per germline, CDR1 SGHRS and CDR2 YFSETQ. Deletions cut 4 bases from V and 4 bases from J, with 19 bases between. The CDR3 length is 16 residues.

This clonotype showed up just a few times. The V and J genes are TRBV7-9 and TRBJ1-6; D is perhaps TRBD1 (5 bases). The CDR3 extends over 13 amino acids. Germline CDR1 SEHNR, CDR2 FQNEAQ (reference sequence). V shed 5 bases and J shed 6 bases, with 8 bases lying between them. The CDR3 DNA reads TGTGCCAGCAGCGGTGGGGCTAATTCACCCCTCCACTTT. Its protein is CASSGGANSPLHF. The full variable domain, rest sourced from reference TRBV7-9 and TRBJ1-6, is DTGVSQNPRHKITKRGQNVTFRCDPISEHNRLYWYRQTLGQGPEFLTYFQNEAQLEKSRLLSDRFSAERPKGSFSTLEIQRTEQGDSAMYLCASSGGANSPLHFGNGTRLTVT.

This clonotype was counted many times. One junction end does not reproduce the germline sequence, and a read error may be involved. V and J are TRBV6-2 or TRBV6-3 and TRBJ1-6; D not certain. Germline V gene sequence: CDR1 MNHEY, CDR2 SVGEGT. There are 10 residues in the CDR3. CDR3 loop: CDLGRSPLHF. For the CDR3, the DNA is TGCGACTTGGGGAGGTCACCCCTCCACTTT.

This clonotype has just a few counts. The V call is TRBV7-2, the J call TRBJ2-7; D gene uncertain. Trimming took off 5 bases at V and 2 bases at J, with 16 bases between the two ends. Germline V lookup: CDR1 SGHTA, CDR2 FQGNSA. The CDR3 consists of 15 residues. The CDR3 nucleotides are TGTGCCAGCAGCAGTAATTTAGCTGCCGCCTACGAGCAGTACTTC. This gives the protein CASSSNLAAAYEQYF.

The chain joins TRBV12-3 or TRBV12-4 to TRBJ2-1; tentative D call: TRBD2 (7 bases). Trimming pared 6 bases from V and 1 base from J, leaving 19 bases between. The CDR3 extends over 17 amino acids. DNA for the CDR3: TGTGCCAGCAGCTCGGGGGGCGGGGATGGGTCCTACAATGAGCAGTTCTTC. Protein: CASSSGGGDGSYNEQFF.

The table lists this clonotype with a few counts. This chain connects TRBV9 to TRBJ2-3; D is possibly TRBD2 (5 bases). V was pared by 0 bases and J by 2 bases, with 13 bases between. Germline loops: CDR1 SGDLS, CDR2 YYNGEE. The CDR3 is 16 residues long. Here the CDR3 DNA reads TGTGCCAGCAGCGTAGTAGGGCGGGCCCTCACAGATACGCAGTATTTT. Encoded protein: CASSVVGRALTDTQYF.

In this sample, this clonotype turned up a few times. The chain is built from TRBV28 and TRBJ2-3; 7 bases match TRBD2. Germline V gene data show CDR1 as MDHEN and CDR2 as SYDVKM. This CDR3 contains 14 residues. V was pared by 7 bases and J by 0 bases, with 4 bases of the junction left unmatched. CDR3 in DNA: TGTGCCAGCAACTTGGGGGGGAGCACAGATACGCAGTATTTT. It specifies CASNLGGSTDTQYF.

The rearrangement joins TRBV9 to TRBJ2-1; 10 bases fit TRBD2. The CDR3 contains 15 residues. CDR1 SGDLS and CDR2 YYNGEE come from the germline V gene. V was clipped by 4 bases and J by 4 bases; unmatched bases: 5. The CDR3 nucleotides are TGTGCCAGCAGCAAAAGTAGCGGGGGGTACAATGAGCAGTTCTTC. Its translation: CASSKSSGGYNEQFF.

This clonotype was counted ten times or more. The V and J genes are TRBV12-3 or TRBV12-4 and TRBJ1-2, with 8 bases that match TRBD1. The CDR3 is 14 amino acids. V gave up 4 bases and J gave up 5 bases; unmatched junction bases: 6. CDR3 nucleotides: TGTGCCAGCAGTTCAACAGGGGGAGGTTATGGCTACACCTTC. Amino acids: CASSSTGGGYGYTF.

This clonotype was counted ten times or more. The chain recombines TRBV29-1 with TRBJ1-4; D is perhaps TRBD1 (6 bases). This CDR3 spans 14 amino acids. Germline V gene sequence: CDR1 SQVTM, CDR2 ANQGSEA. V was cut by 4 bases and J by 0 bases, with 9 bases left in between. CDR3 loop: CSVVDSATNEKLFF. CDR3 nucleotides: TGCAGCGTTGTGGACAGCGCAACTAATGAAAAACTGTTTTTT. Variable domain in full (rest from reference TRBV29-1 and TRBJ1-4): SAVISQKPSRDICQRGTSLTIQCQVDSQVTMMFWYRQQPGQSLTLIATANQGSEATYESGFVIDKFPISRPNLTFSTLTVSNMSPEDSSIYLCSVVDSATNEKLFFGSGTQLSVL.

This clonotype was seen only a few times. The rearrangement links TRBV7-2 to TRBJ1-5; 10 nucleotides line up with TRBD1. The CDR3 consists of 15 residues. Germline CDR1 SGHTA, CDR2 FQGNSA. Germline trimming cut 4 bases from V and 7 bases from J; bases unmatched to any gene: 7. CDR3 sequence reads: CASSSDRGREQPQHF. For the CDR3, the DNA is TGTGCCAGCAGCTCCGACAGGGGGCGCGAACAGCCCCAGCATTTT.

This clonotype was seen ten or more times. CDR3 amino acids: CATSLRTGGFIMNTEAFF. DNA of the CDR3: TGTGCCACCAGCCTCAGGACAGGGGGCTTTATCATGAACACTGAAGCTTTCTTT. The genes are TRBV15 and TRBJ1-1, with 11 bases fitting TRBD1. Germline V gene data show CDR1 as LNHNV and CDR2 as YYDKDF (reference sequence). J gave up 0 bases and V 5 bases, and 11 bases lay outside the gene matches. This CDR3 is built from 18 residues.

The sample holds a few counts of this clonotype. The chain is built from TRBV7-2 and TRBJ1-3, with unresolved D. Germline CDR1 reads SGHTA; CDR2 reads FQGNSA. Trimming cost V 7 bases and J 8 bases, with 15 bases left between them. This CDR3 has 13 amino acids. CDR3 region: CASTPQGSYTIYF. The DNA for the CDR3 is TGTGCCAGCACCCCCCAAGGGTCATACACCATATATTTT.

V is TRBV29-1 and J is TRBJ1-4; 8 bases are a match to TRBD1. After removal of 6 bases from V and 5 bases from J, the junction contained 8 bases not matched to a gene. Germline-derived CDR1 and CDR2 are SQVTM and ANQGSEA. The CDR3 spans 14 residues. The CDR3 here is CSVQTGGVNEKLFF. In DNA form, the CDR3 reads TGCAGCGTGCAAACAGGGGGAGTCAATGAAAAACTGTTTTTT.